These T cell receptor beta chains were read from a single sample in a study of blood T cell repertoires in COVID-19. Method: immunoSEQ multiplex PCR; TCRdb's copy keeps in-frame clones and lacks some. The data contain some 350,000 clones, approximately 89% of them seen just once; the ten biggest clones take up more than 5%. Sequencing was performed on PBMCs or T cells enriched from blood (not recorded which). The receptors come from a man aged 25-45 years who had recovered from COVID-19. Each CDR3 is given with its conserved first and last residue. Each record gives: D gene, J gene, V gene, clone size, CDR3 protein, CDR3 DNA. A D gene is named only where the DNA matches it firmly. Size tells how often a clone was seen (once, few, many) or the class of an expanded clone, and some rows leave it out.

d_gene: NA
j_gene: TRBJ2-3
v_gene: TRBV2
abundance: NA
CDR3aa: CASRLQADTQYF
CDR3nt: TGTGCCAGCAGACTACAAGCAGATACGCAGTATTTT

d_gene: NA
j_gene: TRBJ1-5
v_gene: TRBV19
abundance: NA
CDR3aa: CASSIDLFDRGQPQHF
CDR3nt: TGTGCCAGTAGTATAGATCTATTCGACAGAGGTCAGCCCCAGCATTTT

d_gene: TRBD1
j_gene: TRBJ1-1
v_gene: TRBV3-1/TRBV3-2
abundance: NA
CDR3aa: CASSQDRGWNTEAFF
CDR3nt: TGTGCCAGCAGCCAGGACAGGGGATGGAACACTGAAGCTTTCTTT

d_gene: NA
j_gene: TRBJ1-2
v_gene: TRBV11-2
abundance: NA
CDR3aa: CASSTRLLGAGGYTF
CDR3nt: TGTGCCAGCAGCACCCGATTGCTGGGGGCGGGTGGCTACACCTTC

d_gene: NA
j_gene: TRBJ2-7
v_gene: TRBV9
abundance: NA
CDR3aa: CASSVGGGAYEQYF
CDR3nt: TGTGCCAGCAGCGTAGGAGGGGGGGCATACGAGCAGTACTTC

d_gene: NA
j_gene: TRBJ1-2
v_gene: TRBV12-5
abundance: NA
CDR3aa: CASGNSTGFYGYTF
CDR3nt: TGTGCTAGTGGTAACTCCACAGGGTTCTATGGCTACACCTTC

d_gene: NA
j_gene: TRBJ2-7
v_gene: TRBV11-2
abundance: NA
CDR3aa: CASSPPGQYYEQYF
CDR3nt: TGTGCCAGCAGCCCCCCCGGTCAATACTACGAGCAGTACTTC

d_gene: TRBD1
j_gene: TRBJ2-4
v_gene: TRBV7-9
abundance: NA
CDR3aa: CASSTGQLPKNIQYF
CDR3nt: TGTGCCAGCAGCACGGGACAGCTTCCCAAAAACATTCAGTACTTC

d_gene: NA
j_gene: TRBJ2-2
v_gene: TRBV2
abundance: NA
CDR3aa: CASTGRSRTGELFF
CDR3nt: TGTGCCAGTACAGGGCGGAGTCGGACCGGGGAGCTGTTTTTT

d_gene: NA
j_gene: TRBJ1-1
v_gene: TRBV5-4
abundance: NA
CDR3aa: CASSAGNTTEAFF
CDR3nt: TGTGCCAGCAGCGCGGGCAACACCACTGAAGCTTTCTTT

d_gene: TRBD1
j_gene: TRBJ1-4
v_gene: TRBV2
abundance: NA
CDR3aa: CASRPGQGDEKLFF
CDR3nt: TGTGCCAGCAGACCGGGACAGGGGGATGAAAAACTGTTTTTT

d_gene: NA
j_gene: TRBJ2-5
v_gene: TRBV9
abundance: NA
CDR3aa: CASSVGAGQQETQYF
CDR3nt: TGTGCCAGCAGCGTAGGGGCAGGGCAACAAGAGACCCAGTACTTC

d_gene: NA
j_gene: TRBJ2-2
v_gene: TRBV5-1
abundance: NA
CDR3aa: CASSLSPMNTGELFF
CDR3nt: TGCGCCAGCAGCTTGAGTCCTATGAACACCGGGGAGCTGTTTTTT

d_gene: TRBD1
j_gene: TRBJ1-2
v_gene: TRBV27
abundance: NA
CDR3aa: CASSLSTGFNYGYTF
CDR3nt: TGTGCCAGCAGTTTATCGACAGGGTTTAACTATGGCTACACCTTC

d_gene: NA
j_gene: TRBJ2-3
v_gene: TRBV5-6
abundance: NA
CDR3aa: CASSFYVASTDTQYF
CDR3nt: TGTGCCAGCAGCTTCTACGTTGCCAGCACAGATACGCAGTATTTT

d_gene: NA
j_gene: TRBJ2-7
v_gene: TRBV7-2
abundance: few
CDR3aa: CASSSDRLFYEQYF
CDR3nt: TGTGCCAGCAGCTCAGACAGATTGTTCTACGAGCAGTACTTC

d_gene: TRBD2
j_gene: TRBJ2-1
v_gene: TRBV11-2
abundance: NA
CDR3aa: CASSPRSGGASGEQFF
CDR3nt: TGTGCCAGCAGCCCACGTAGCGGGGGGGCCAGTGGTGAGCAGTTCTTC

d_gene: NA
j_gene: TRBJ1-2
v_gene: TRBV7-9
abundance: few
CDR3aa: CASSLDSYYGYTF
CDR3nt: TGTGCCAGCAGCTTAGACAGCTACTATGGCTACACCTTC

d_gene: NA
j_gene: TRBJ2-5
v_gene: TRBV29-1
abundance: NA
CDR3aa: CSVDSHLRPEETQYF
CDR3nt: TGCAGCGTTGACTCTCACCTCCGCCCGGAAGAGACCCAGTACTTC

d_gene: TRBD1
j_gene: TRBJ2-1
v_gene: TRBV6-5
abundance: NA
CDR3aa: CASTAGQGYNNEQFF
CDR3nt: TGTGCCAGCACCGCGGGACAGGGATATAACAATGAGCAGTTCTTC

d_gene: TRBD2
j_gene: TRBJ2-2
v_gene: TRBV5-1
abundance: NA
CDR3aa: CASSRTSGDTGELFF
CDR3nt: TGCGCCAGCAGCCGGACTAGCGGGGACACCGGGGAGCTGTTTTTT

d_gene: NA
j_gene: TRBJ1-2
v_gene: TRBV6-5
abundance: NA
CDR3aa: CASRATANYGYTF
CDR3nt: TGTGCCAGCAGGGCGACAGCTAACTATGGCTACACCTTC

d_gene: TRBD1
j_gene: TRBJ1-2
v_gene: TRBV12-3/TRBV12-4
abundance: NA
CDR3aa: CASRTGTVLGYTF
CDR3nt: TGTGCCAGCAGGACCGGGACAGTTTTGGGCTACACCTTC

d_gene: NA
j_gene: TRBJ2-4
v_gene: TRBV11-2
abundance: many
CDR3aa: CASSLDLAGVIQYF
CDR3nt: TGTGCCAGCAGCTTAGATCTGGCAGGGGTCATTCAGTACTTC

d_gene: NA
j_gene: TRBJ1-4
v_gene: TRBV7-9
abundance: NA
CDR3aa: CASSFNRVANEKLFF
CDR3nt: TGTGCCAGCAGCTTCAACAGGGTGGCTAATGAAAAACTGTTTTTT

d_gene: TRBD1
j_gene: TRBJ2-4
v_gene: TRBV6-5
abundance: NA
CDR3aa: CASNPGTGINIQYF
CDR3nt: TGTGCCAGCAACCCCGGGACAGGGATTAACATTCAGTACTTC

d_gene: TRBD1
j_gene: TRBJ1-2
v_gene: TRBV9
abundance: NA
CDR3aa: CASSANPGQGREYGYTF
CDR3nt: TGTGCCAGCAGCGCGAACCCGGGACAGGGAAGAGAGTATGGCTACACCTTC

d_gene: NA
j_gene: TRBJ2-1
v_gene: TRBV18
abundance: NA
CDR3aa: CASSPRPGSNEQFF
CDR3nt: TGTGCCAGCTCACCACGGCCGGGATCTAATGAGCAGTTCTTC

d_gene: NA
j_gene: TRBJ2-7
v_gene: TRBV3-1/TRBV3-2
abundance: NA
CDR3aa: CASSQGHRSYEQYF
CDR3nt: TGTGCCAGCAGCCAGGGACATCGGTCCTACGAGCAGTACTTC

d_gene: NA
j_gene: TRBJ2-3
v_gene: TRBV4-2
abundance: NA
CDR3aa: CASSQDPWSGSDTQYF
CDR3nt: TGTGCCAGCAGCCAAGATCCATGGTCAGGTTCAGATACGCAGTATTTT

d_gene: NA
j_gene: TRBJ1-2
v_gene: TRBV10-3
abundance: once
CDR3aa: CAIGAGIVDYGYTF
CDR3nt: TGTGCCATCGGTGCAGGTATTGTCGACTATGGCTACACCTTC